This record concerns one T cell receptor (beta chain) sequence. What it recognizes is unknown. The record originates from a study of T cells in pancreatic ductal adenocarcinoma. The study's findings and limits: Blood had more productive templates and about 8-fold more unique clonotypes than tumor. The resected cohort was biased toward the minority with early-stage disease. Mean clonality was about 0.11 in tumors and around 0.065 in blood, not significantly different.

No neoadjuvant therapy was given to the selected pancreatic ductal adenocarcinoma patients before their surgery. The CDR3 totals 15 residues. Sequenced by immunoSEQ multiplex PCR; TCRdb stores in-frame clones only, minus some. The sample consists of approximately 5,400 clones, roughly 76% of them appearing once. The receptor comes from a human donor with pancreatic ductal adenocarcinoma. The chain couples TRBV21-1 to TRBJ1-1; TRBD1 is the table's D call, not checked against the DNA. TRBV21-1 is described as a pseudogene. Material: pancreatic tumor tissue. The CDR3 coding sequence is TGTGCCAGCAGCAAACAGGGATGTGGGGACACTGAAGCTTTCTTT. It is translated as CASSKQGCGDTEAFF.